At least ten counts were recorded for the clone carrying this T cell receptor beta chain. Its antigen is not identified. Only newly diagnosed hyperthyroidism patients aged 18 to 65, with under 2 months' duration, were enrolled. This sample is part of a study of Graves' ophthalmopathy and Graves' hyperthyroidism. Study outcomes and limitations: In separating ophthalmopathy from stable hyperthyroidism, a 13-signature model achieved 87.88% sensitivity and nearly 84% specificity.

The TCR beta CDR3 regions underwent amplification from RNA transcripts. After a first-round RT-PCR with HTBI primers, a second-round multiplex PCR was run. TCRdb passed the multiplex PCR reads through MiXCR, listing each CDR3 protein once. The sample consists of 620,000 or so distinct CDR3 sequences, around a fifth of them appearing once. The CDR3 length is 15 residues. The ends lost 5 bases at V and 7 bases at J; junction bases unmatched: 10. Germline CDR1 SGHTA, CDR2 FQGNSA. Sequenced: peripheral blood. The rearrangement joins TRBV7-2 to TRBJ2-5, with 10 nucleotides matching TRBD1. This sequence originates from a woman in her late teens or twenties with stable Graves' hyperthyroidism. Some clones in this sample may be carry-over from other donors' samples. CDR3 bases: TGTGCCAGCAGCCGTGATTGGGGACAGGGGACGACCCAGTACTTC. It codes for CASSRDWGQGTTQYF.